These 13 T cell receptor beta chains were all obtained from the same sample, sequenced in a study of type 1 and type 2 diabetes patients. The PCR template was genomic DNA. Multiplex PCR with 30 forward and 13 reverse primers amplified the TCR beta CDR3. One entry per CDR3 protein results from TCRdb running MiXCR on the multiplex PCR reads. The sample records 270,000 or so distinct CDR3 sequences, 40% to 50% being singletons. The material sequenced was peripheral blood mononuclear cells (PBMCs). These receptors were taken from a young man with type 2 diabetes.

With respect to this clonotype: At one end, the junction sequence differs from germline, possibly due to a read error. V and J are TRBV6-1 and TRBJ1-2; 10 bases are shared with TRBD1. The CDR3 sequence is 15 residues long. From germline, CDR1 is MNHNS and CDR2 SASEGT. Here the CDR3 reads CASRIQGQGYYDYTF. The DNA of the CDR3 is TGTGCCAGCAGAATTCAGGGACAGGGGTACTATGACTACACCTTC.

This clonotype was observed a few times. CDR3 DNA: TGCAGTGCTAGAGATCGGAGGCGGGACATCTCCTACGAGCAGTACTTC. As protein: CSARDRRRDISYEQYF. V gene TRBV20-1 combines with J gene TRBJ2-7, with D possibly being TRBD1 or TRBD2 (6 bases each). Germline V gene sequence: CDR1 DFQATT, CDR2 SNEGSKA (reference sequence). Trimming took off 0 bases at V and 0 bases at J, with 15 bases between the two ends. This CDR3 spans 16 amino acids.

V gene TRBV7-9 combines with J gene TRBJ2-1, with unresolved D. V gave up 0 bases and J gave up 14 bases, with 8 bases separating them. Germline V gene lookup returns CDR1 SEHNR and CDR2 FQNEAQ (reference sequence). CDR3 length: 11 amino acids. The CDR3 reads CASSLAGYEFF. In nucleotides, the CDR3 is TGTGCCAGCAGCTTAGCCGGCTACGAGTTCTTC. Complete variable domain (other parts from reference TRBV7-9 and TRBJ2-1): DTGVSQNPRHKITKRGQNVTFRCDPISEHNRLYWYRQTLGQGPEFLTYFQNEAQLEKSRLLSDRFSAERPKGSFSTLEIQRTEQGDSAMYLCASSLAGYEFFGPGTRLTVL.

This clonotype was detected only once. J is TRBJ2-7 and V is TRBV7-2; 9 nucleotides match TRBD1. V gave up 3 bases and J gave up 0 bases; unmatched junction bases: 3. Germline V gives CDR1 SGHTA, CDR2 FQGNSA. The CDR3 sequence is 15 residues long. CDR3 in DNA: TGTGCCAGCAGCTTGAGGACAGGGGACTCCTACGAGCAGTACTTC. This encodes CASSLRTGDSYEQYF.

This clonotype was seen at least ten times. J is TRBJ2-5 and V is TRBV2; D may be TRBD1 or TRBD2 (5 bases each). The CDR3 sequence is 14 residues long. V lost 7 bases and J lost 4, with 16 bases in between. Germline-derived CDR1 and CDR2 are SNHLY and FYNNEI. The CDR3 DNA follows: TGTGCCAGCAACCTCCGAGCTGGGGGAGAGACCCAGTACTTC. This gives the protein CASNLRAGGETQYF. Full variable domain (remainder filled in from reference TRBV2 and TRBJ2-5): EPEVTQTPSHQVTQMGQEVILRCVPISNHLYFYWYRQILGQKVEFLVSFYNNEISEKSEIFDDQFSVERPDGSNFTLKIRSTKLEDSAMYFCASNLRAGGETQYFGPGTRLLVL.

CDR3 region: CATLAGGFHEQYF. The CDR3 DNA reads TGTGCCACCCTAGCGGGAGGTTTCCACGAGCAGTACTTC. The rearrangement links TRBV6-2 or TRBV6-3 to TRBJ2-7; the match to TRBD2 covers 11 bases. Germline loops: CDR1 MNHEY, CDR2 SVGEGT. The ends lost 10 bases at V and 5 bases at J; junction bases unmatched: 7. The length of the CDR3 is 13 residues.

The sample holds many counts of this clonotype. The chain joins TRBV15 to TRBJ2-7; no definite D call. Germline CDR1 reads LNHNV; CDR2 reads YYDKDF (reference sequence). The CDR3 is made up of 14 amino acids. Trimming took 0 bases from V and 0 from J, leaving 6 bases between them. The CDR3 loop is CATSRDLSSYEQYF. CDR3 bases: TGTGCCACCAGCAGAGACCTTAGCTCCTACGAGCAGTACTTC.

J is TRBJ2-5 and V is TRBV7-2, with 10 bases fitting TRBD2. The CDR3 is 15 residues long. J was trimmed by 4 bases and V by 6 bases; bases with no gene match: 8. The germline CDR1 and CDR2 sequences are SGHTA and FQGNSA. The CDR3 coding sequence is TGTGCCAGCAGTCGTAGCGGGAGGAGTTCAGAGACCCAGTACTTC. Residues: CASSRSGRSSETQYF.

The sample holds a few counts of this clonotype. A junction boundary mismatches the germline segment, possibly from a read error. V usage is TRBV7-7 and J usage is TRBJ2-3; the D is unclear. The CDR3 sequence is 14 residues long. The germline gives CDR1 SSHAT, CDR2 FNYEAQ (reference sequence). CDR3 nucleotide sequence: TGTGCTAGCAGCCTAGGAGTCTTTGGAGATACGCAGTATTTT. Its protein product is CASSLGVFGDTQYF. Together with reference TRBV7-7 and TRBJ2-3, the CDR3 gives the full variable domain: GAGVSQSPRYKVTKRGQDVTLRCDPISSHATLYWYQQALGQGPEFLTYFNYEAQPDKSGLPSDRFSAERPEGSISTLTIQRTEQRDSAMYRCASSLGVFGDTQYFGPGTRLTVL.

This clonotype was recorded many times. V is TRBV4-3 and J is TRBJ2-3; D gene ambiguous. The CDR3 runs to 15 residues. CDR1 is LGHNA and CDR2 is YSLEER in the germline V gene. V shed 0 bases and J shed 4 bases, with 11 bases lying between them. Written as DNA, the CDR3 is TGCGCCAGCAGCCAAGACGGAAGGTTCCCAGATACGCAGTATTTT. Residues: CASSQDGRFPDTQYF.

This clonotype appeared many times. V and J are TRBV2 and TRBJ1-1; tentative D call: TRBD1 (5 bases). The CDR3 contains 10 residues. Trimming took off 5 bases at V and 8 bases at J, with 6 bases between the two ends. Germline CDR1 reads SNHLY; CDR2 reads FYNNEI. CDR3 in amino acids: CASSQGEAFF. The CDR3 coding sequence is TGTGCCAGCAGTCAGGGAGAAGCTTTCTTT. The whole variable domain, filled in from reference TRBV2 and TRBJ1-1, reads EPEVTQTPSHQVTQMGQEVILRCVPISNHLYFYWYRQILGQKVEFLVSFYNNEISEKSEIFDDQFSVERPDGSNFTLKIRSTKLEDSAMYFCASSQGEAFFGQGTRLTVV.

This clonotype appeared once. The rearrangement joins TRBV20-1 to TRBJ1-2; 10 bases are shared with TRBD1. Germline trimming cut 5 bases from V and 4 bases from J; bases unmatched to any gene: 7. The CDR3 is 14 residues long. Germline lookup yields CDR1 DFQATT and CDR2 SNEGSKA (reference sequence). CDR3 loop: CSALGGQGSYGYTF. CDR3 DNA sequence: TGCAGTGCTTTGGGGGGACAGGGGAGCTATGGCTACACCTTC.

This clonotype has only a few counts. V gene TRBV5-1 combines with J gene TRBJ1-1; 8 bases line up with TRBD1. This CDR3 is built from 12 residues. Unmatched junction bases numbered 6, after V lost 7 bases and J lost 7 bases. From germline, CDR1 is SGHRS and CDR2 YFSETQ. The CDR3 here is CASQGQDFEAFF. CDR3 DNA: TGCGCCAGCCAGGGACAGGACTTTGAAGCTTTCTTT.